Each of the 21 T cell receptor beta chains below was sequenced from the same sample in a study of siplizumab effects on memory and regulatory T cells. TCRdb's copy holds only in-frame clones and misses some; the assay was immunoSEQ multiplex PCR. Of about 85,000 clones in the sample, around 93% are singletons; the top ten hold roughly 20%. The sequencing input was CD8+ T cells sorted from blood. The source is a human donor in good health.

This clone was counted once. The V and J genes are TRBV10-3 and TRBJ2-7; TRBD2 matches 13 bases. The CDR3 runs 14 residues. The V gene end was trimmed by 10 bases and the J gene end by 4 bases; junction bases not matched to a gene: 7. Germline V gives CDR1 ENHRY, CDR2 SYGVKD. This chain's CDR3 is CATGLAGELYEQYF. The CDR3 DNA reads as TGTGCCACTGGACTAGCGGGAGAGTTATACGAGCAGTACTTC.

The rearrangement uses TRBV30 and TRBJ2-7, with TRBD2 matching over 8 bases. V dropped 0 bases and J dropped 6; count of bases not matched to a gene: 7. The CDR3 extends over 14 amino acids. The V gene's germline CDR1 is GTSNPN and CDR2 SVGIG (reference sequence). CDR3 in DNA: TGTGCCTGGAGTGTAACGGGAGGGCTTGCCGAGCAGTACTTC. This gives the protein CAWSVTGGLAEQYF.

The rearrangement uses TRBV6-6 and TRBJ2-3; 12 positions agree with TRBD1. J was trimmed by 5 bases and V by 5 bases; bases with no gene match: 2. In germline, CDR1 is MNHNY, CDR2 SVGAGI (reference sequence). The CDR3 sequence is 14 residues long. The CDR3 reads CASSGTGGVDTQYF. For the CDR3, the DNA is TGTGCCAGCAGTGGGACAGGGGGCGTAGATACGCAGTATTTT.

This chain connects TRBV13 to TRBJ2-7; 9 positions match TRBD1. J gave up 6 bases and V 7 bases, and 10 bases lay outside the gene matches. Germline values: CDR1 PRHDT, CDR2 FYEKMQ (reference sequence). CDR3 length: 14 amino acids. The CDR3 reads CASTRGDRVGEQYF. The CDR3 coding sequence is TGTGCCAGCACCAGGGGGGACAGGGTAGGCGAGCAGTACTTC.

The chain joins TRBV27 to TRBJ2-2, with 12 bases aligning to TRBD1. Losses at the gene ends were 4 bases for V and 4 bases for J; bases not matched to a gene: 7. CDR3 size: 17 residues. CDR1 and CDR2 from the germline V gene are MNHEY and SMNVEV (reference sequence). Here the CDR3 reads CASSWDRGPFGTGELFF. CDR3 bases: TGTGCCAGCAGTTGGGACAGGGGGCCTTTTGGCACCGGGGAGCTGTTTTTT.

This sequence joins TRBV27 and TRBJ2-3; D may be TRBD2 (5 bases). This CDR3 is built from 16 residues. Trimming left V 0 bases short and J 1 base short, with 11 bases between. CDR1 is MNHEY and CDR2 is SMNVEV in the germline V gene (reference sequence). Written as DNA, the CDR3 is TGTGCCAGCAGTTTATCCGCGGAGAGGGGCACAGATACGCAGTATTTT. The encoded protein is CASSLSAERGTDTQYF.

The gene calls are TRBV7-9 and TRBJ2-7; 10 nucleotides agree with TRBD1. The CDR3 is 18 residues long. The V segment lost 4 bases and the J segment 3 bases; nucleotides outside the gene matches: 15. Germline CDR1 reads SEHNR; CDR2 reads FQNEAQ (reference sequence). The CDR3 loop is CASSSPGQGLAGSYEQYF. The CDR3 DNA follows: TGTGCCAGCAGCTCGCCGGGACAGGGGTTAGCGGGAAGCTACGAGCAGTACTTC.

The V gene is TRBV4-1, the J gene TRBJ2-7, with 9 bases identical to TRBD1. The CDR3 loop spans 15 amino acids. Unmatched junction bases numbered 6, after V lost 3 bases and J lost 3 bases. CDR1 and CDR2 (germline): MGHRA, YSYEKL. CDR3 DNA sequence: TGCGCCAGCAGCCAGTACACAGGGGGCGGCTACGAGCAGTACTTC. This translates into CASSQYTGGGYEQYF.

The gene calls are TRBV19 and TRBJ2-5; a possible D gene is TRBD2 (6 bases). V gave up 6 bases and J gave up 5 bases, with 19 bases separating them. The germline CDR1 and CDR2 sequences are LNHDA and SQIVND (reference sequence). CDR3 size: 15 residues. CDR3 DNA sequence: TGTGCCAGTAGCAAAGCGGGCTCCCCCGTGGAGACCCAGTACTTC. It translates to CASSKAGSPVETQYF.

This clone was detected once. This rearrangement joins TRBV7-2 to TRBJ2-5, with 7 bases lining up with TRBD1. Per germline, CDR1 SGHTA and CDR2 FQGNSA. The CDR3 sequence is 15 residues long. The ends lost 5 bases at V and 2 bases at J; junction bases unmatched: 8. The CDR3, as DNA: TGTGCCAGCAGCGCCCTAGCCAGGGGGCAAGAGACCCAGTACTTC. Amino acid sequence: CASSALARGQETQYF.

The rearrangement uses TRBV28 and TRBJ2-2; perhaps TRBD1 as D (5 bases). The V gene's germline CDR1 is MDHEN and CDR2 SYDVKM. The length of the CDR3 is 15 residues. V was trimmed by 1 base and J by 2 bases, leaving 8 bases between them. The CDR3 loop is CASSLFRANTGELFF. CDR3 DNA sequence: TGTGCCAGCAGTTTATTCAGGGCAAACACCGGGGAGCTGTTTTTT. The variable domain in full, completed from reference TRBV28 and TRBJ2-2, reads DVKVTQSSRYLVKRTGEKVFLECVQDMDHENMFWYRQDPGLGLRLIYFSYDVKMKEKGDIPEGYSVSREKKERFSLILESASTNQTSMYLCASSLFRANTGELFFGEGSRLTVL.

The CDR3 bases are TGTGCCAGCAGTTACACCCCGGACAGGCAAGAGACCCAGTACTTC. It encodes CASSYTPDRQETQYF. The chain combines TRBV6-5 with TRBJ2-5, with 7 bases identical to TRBD1. Germline loops: CDR1 MNHEY, CDR2 SVGAGI. The CDR3 runs 15 residues. J gave up 2 bases and V 2 bases, and 5 bases lay outside the gene matches.

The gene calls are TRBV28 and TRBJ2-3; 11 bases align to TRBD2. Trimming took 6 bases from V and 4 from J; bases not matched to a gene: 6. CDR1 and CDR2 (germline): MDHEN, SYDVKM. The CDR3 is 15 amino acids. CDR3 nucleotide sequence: TGTGCCAGCAGCCCCGGGACTAGCGGAGCAGATACGCAGTATTTT. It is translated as CASSPGTSGADTQYF.

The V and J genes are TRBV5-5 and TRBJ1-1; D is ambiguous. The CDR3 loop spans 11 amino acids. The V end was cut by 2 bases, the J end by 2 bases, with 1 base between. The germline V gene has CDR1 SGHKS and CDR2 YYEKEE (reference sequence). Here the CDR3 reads CASSLNTEAFF. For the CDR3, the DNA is TGTGCCAGCAGCTTAAACACTGAAGCTTTCTTT.

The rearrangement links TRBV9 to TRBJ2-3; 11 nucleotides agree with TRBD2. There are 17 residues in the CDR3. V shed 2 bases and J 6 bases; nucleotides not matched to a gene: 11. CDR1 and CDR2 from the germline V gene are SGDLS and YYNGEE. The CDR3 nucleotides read TGTGCCAGCAGCGTCCAATCGACTAGCGGGATATCGGATACGCAGTATTTT. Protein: CASSVQSTSGISDTQYF.

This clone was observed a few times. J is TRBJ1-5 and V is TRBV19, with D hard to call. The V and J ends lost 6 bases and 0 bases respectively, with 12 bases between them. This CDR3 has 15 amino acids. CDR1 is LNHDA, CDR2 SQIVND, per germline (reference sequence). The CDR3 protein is CASRWEGYSNQPQHF. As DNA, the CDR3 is TGTGCCAGTAGGTGGGAGGGATATAGCAATCAGCCCCAGCATTTT.

The DNA of the CDR3 is TGTGCCAGCAGATTTTCTGGGGGCGAGCAGTACTTC. Protein product: CASRFSGGEQYF. V and J are TRBV5-4 and TRBJ2-7; D possibly matches TRBD1 or TRBD2 (5 bases each). The CDR3 is 12 residues long. Germline V gene data show CDR1 as SGHNT and CDR2 as YYREEE (reference sequence). Trimming pared 5 bases from V and 6 bases from J, leaving 12 bases between. The variable domain in full, completed from reference TRBV5-4 and TRBJ2-7, reads ETGVTQSPTHLIKTRGQQVTLRCSSQSGHNTVSWYQQALGQGPQFIFQYYREEENGRGNFPPRFSGLQFPNYSSELNVNALELDDSALYLCASRFSGGEQYFGPGTRLTVT.

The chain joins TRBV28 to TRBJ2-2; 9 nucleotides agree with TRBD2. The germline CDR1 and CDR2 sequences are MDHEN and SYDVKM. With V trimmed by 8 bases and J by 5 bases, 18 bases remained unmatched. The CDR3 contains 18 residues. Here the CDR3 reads CASGYGTTSGLGTGELFF. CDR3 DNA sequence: TGTGCCAGCGGCTACGGGACAACTAGCGGGCTGGGGACCGGGGAGCTGTTTTTT.

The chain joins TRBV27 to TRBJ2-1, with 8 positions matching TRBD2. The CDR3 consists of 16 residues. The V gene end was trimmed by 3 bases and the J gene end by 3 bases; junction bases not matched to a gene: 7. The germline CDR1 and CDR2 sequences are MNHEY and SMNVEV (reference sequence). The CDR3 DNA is TGTGCCAGCAGTTTTTCAGCGGGAGAGGTCTACAATGAGCAGTTCTTC. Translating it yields CASSFSAGEVYNEQFF.

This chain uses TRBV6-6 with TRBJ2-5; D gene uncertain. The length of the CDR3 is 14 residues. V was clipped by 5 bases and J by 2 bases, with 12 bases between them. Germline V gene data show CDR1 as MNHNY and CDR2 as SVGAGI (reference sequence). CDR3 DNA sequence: TGTGCCAGCAGTACCATACAGTATCAAGAGACCCAGTACTTC. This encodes CASSTIQYQETQYF.

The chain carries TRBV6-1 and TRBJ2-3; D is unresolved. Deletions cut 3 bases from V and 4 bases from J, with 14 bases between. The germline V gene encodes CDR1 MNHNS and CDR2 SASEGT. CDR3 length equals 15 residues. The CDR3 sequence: CASSDDPWAADTQYF. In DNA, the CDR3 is TGTGCCAGCAGTGATGACCCCTGGGCCGCAGATACGCAGTATTTT.